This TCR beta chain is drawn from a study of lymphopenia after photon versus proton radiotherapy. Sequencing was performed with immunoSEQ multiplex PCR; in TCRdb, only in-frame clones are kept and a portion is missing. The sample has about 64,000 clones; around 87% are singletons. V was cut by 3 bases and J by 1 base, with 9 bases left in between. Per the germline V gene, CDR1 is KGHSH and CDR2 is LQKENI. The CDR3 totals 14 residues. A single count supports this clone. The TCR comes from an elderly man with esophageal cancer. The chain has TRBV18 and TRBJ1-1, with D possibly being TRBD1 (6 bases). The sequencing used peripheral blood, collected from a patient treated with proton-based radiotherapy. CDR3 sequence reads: CASSPVRGNTEAFF. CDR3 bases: TGTGCCAGCTCACCGGTCAGGGGGAACACTGAAGCTTTCTTT. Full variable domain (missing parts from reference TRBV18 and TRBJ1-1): NAGVMQNPRHLVRRRGQEARLRCSPMKGHSHVYWYRQLPEEGLKFMVYLQKENIIDESGMPKERFSAEFPKEGPSILRIQQVVRGDSAAYFCASSPVRGNTEAFFGQGTRLTVV.